The clone carrying this T cell receptor beta chain was observed a handful of times. This sample also contains other DNA sequences that code for the same CDR3. Sequencing used immunoSEQ multiplex PCR; TCRdb keeps in-frame clones, though not all of them. The table includes millions of clones, about 95% detected once. Naive CD8 cells, CD45RO-negative and positively selected for CCR7, excluded terminally differentiated effector memory CD45RA+ cells. The study enrolled healthy HIV-negative adults without recent acute infections or vaccinations as donors. The data stem from a study of shared clonotypes between healthy human individuals. The TCR was taken from a man aged 18 to 29 in good health. What was sequenced was naive CD8+ T cells sorted from blood.

The chain's CDR3 is CASSVGVNTGELFF. Here the CDR3 DNA reads TGTGCCAGCAGCGTAGGGGTTAACACCGGGGAGCTGTTTTTT. The rearrangement joins TRBV9 to TRBJ2-2; D is unclear. V was pared by 0 bases and J by 2 bases, with 5 bases between. The length of the CDR3 is 14 residues. CDR1 and CDR2 from the germline V gene are SGDLS and YYNGEE.